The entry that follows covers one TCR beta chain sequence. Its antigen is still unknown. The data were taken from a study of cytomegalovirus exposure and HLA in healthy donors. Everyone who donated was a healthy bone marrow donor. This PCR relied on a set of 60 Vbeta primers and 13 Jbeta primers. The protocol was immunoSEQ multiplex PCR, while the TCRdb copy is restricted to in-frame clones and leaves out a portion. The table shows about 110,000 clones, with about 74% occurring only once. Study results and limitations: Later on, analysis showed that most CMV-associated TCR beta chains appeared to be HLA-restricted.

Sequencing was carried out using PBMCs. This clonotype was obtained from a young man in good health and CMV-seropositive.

In DNA, the CDR3 is TGTGCCAGCAGCCAATATAAGTTGCGTACAGCTTCTACAGATACGCAGTATTTT. Protein product: CASSQYKLRTASTDTQYF. This chain joins TRBV4-2 and TRBJ2-3; D remains unclear. The CDR3 has 18 residues. V was trimmed by 2 bases and J by 3 bases, leaving 21 bases between them. CDR1 is LGHNA, CDR2 YNFKEQ, per germline.